This T cell receptor (beta chain) was recorded in a study of cytomegalovirus exposure and HLA in healthy donors. Deletions cut 4 bases from V and 5 bases from J, with 12 bases between. In germline, CDR1 is MNHEY, CDR2 SMNVEV (reference sequence). The CDR3 extends over 14 amino acids. Primers: 60 Vbeta forward and 13 Jbeta reverse. Sequencing used immunoSEQ multiplex PCR; TCRdb keeps in-frame clones, though not all of them. The table lists approximately 150,000 clones, 60% to 80% of them singletons, with around a tenth in the top ten. The rearrangement links TRBV27 to TRBJ1-5; D is unclear. The sequenced material came from PBMCs. The origin of this receptor is a man younger than 35 in good health and CMV-seropositive. CDR3 region: CASSYRVPDQPQHF. The CDR3 DNA reads as TGTGCCAGCAGTTATCGGGTGCCGGATCAGCCCCAGCATTTT.